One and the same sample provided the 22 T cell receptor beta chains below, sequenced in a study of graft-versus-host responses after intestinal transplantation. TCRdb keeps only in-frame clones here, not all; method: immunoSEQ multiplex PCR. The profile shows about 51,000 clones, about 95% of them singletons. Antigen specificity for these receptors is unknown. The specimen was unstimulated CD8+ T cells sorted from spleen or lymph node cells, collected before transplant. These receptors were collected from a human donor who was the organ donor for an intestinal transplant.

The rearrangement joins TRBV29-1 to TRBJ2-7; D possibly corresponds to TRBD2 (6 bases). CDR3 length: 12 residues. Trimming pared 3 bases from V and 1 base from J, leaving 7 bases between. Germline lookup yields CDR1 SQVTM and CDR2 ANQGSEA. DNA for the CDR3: TGCAGCGTTGAGGGACTTTCCTACGAGCAGTACTTC. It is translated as CSVEGLSYEQYF.

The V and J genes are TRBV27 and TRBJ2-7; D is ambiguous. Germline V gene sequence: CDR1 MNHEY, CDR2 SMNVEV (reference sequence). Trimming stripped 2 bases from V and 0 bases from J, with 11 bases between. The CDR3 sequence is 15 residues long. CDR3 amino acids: CASSLQQASSYEQYF. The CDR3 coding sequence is TGTGCCAGCAGTTTACAGCAGGCTAGCTCCTACGAGCAGTACTTC.

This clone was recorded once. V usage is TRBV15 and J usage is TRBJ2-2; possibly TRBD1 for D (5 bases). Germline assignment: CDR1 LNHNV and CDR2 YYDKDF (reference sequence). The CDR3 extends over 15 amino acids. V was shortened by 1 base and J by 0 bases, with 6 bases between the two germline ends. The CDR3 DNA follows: TGTGCCACCAGCAGAGGACAGCCGAACACCGGGGAGCTGTTTTTT. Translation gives CATSRGQPNTGELFF.

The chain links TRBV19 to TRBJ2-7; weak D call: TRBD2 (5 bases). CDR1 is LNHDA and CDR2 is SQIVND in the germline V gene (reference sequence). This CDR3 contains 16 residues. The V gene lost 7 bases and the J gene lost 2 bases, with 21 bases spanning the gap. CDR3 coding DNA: TGTGCCAGTACTCCGAGCTTCGGGGAAGTTCCCTACGAGCAGTACTTC. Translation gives CASTPSFGEVPYEQYF.

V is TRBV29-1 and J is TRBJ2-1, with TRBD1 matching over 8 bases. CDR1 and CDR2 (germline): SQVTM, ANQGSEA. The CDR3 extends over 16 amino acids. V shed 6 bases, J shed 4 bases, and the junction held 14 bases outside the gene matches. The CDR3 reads CSVGGPGGKGYNEQFF. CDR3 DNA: TGCAGCGTGGGAGGCCCAGGGGGCAAAGGGTACAATGAGCAGTTCTTC.

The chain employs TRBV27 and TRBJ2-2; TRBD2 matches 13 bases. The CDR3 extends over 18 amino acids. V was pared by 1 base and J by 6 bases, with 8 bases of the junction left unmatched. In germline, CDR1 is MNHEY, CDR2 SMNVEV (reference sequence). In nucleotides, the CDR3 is TGTGCCAGCAGTTTATGGGGGACTAGCGGGACAAGGGCCGGGGAGCTGTTTTTT. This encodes CASSLWGTSGTRAGELFF.

The CDR3 loop is CATSRDPILEQGEDTEAFF. CDR3 DNA: TGTGCCACCAGCAGAGATCCCATCCTTGAACAGGGGGAGGACACTGAAGCTTTCTTT. The J gene is TRBJ1-1, the V gene TRBV15; 8 nucleotides agree with TRBD1. This CDR3 region has 19 residues. Germline assignment: CDR1 LNHNV and CDR2 YYDKDF (reference sequence). J gave up 3 bases and V 0 bases, and 15 bases lay outside the gene matches.

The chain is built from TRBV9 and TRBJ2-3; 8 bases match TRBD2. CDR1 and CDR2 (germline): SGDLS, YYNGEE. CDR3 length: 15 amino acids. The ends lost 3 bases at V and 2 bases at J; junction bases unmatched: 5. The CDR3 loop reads CASSGSGGATDTQYF. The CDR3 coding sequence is TGTGCCAGCAGCGGATCGGGGGGGGCCACAGATACGCAGTATTTT.

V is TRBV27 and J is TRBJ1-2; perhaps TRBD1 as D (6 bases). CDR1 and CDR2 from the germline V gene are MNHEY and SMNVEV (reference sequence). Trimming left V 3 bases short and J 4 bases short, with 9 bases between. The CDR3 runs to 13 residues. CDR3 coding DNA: TGTGCCAGCAGTTTTGGACAGAGCTATGGCTACACCTTC. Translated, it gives CASSFGQSYGYTF.

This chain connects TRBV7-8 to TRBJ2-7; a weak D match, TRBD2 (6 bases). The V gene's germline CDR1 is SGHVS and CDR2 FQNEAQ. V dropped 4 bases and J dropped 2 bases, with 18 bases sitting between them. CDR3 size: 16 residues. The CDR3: CASSSQPGLLAYEQYF. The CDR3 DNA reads TGTGCCAGCAGCTCACAACCGGGACTCCTCGCCTACGAGCAGTACTTC.

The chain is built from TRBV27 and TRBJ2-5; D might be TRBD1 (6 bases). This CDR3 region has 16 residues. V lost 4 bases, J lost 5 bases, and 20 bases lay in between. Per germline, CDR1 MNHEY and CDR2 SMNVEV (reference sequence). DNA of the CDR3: TGTGCCAGCAGTTACAGGGTCGGTTCGGTTCTGGAGACCCAGTACTTC. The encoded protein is CASSYRVGSVLETQYF.

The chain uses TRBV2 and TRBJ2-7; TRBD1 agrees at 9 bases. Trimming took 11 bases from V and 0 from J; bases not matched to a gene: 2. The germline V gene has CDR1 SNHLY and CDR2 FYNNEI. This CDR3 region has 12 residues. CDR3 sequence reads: CAGGQGSYEQYF. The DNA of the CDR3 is TGTGCCGGGGGACAGGGCTCCTACGAGCAGTACTTC.

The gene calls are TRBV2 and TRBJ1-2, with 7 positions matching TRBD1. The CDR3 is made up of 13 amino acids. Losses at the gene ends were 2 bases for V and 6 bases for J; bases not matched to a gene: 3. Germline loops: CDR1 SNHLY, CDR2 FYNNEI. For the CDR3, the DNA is TGTGCCAGCAGTGAATATACAGGGGATGGCTACACCTTC. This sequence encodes CASSEYTGDGYTF.

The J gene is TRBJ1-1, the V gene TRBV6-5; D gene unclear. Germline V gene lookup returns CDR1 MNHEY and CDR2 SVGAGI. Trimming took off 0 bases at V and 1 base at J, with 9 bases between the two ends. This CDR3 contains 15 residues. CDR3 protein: CASSYSKLGNTEAFF. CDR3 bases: TGTGCCAGCAGTTACTCAAAGCTCGGGAACACTGAAGCTTTCTTT.

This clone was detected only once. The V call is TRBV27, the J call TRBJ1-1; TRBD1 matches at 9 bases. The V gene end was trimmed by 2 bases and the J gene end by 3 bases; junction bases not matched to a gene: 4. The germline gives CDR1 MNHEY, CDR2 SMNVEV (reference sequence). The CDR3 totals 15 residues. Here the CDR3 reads CASSLGTGSDTEAFF. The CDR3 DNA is TGTGCCAGCAGTTTAGGGACAGGGTCGGACACTGAAGCTTTCTTT.

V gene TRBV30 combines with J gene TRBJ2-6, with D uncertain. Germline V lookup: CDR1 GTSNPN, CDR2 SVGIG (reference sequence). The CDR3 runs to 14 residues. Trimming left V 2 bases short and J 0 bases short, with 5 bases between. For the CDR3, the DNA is TGTGCCTGGAGTTCAGCCTCTGGGGCCAACGTCCTGACTTTC. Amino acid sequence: CAWSSASGANVLTF.

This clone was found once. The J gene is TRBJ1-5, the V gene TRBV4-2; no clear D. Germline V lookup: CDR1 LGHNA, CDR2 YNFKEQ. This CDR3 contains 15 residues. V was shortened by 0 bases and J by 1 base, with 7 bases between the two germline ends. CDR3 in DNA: TGTGCCAGCAGCCAAGATTTACAGAGCAATCAGCCCCAGCATTTT. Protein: CASSQDLQSNQPQHF.

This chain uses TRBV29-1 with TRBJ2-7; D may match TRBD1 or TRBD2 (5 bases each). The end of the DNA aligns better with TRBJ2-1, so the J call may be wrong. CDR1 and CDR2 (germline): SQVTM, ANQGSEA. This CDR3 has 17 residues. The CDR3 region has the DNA TGCAGCGTAGACCTGCTGGGACCCATTATGACTAACAATGAGCAGTTCTTC. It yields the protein CSVDLLGPIMTNNEQFF.

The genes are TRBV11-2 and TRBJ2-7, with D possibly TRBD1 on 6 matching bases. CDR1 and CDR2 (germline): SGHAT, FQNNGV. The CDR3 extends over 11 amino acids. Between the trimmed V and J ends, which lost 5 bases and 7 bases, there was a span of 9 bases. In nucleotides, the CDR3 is TGTGCCAGCAGCACCGGGACAGAGCAGTACTTC. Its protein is CASSTGTEQYF.

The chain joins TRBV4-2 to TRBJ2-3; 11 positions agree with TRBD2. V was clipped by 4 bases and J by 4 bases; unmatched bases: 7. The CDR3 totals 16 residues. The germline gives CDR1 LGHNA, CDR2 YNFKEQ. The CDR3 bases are TGTGCCAGCAGCCCCACTAGCGGGGGTGAGGCAGATACGCAGTATTTT. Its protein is CASSPTSGGEADTQYF.

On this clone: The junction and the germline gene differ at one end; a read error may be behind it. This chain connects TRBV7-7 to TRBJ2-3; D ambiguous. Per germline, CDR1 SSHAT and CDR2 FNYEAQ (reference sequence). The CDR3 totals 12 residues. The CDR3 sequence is CASSSDGNTQYF. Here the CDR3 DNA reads TGTGCTAGCAGCTCGGACGGAAATACGCAGTATTTT.

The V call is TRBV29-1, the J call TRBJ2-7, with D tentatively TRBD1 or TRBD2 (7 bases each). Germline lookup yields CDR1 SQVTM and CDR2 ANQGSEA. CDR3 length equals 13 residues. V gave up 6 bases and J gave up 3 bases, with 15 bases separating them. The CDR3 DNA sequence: TGCAGCGTGGGGGGGTCAGGGGGCTACGAGCAGTACTTC. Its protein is CSVGGSGGYEQYF.